This T cell receptor (beta chain) was captured by sequencing in a study of Graves' ophthalmopathy and Graves' hyperthyroidism. Study overall: The blood sample was drawn at first diagnosis and before any treatment.

The sequenced template was RNA, covering the TCR beta CDR3 region. The first-round RT-PCR employed HTBI primers together with the Qiagen OneStep RT-PCR kit. A multiplex PCR was then performed as the second round. TCRdb re-derived calls from the multiplex PCR reads in MiXCR, one entry per CDR3 protein. This sample carries a few hundred thousand distinct CDR3 sequences, about a sixth of them seen once, and the ten largest clones take 2.4%. This clonotype has ten or more counts. Looked up from germline, CDR1 is MNHEY and CDR2 is SVGAGI. The CDR3 has 14 residues. V was cut by 3 bases and J by 3 bases, with 11 bases left in between. Certain patients were not enrolled. These were patients with other autoimmune diseases, uncontrolled infections, pregnancy or lactation. Diagnostic conclusions were grounded in clinical symptoms, serum thyroxine, TRAb, thyroid ultrasound and orbital computed tomography.

The chain has TRBV6-5 and TRBJ1-1; D is undetermined. This clonotype originated in an adult woman with stable Graves' hyperthyroidism. Sequencing was performed on peripheral blood. This CDR3 reads CASSYGGSDTEAFF. The CDR3 nucleotides are TGTGCCAGCAGTTATGGAGGGTCGGACACTGAAGCTTTCTTT.